This T cell receptor (beta chain) was retrieved from a study of blood T cells in healthy people across ages. Points from the study as a whole: The recorded TCR beta diversity per million T cells decreased in a roughly linear manner with age. No conclusive comparison of naive versus antigen-experienced cells was possible with unsorted PBMCs.

Together with a sample-barcoded 5' primer, a J-beta primer mix was included in a second PCR lasting about 7 to 12 cycles. Every individual sample yielded 3 million or more paired-end reads (each containing CDR3). TCRdb reprocessed the 5' RACE reads via MiXCR and lists one record per CDR3 protein. The profile shows 450,000 to 700,000 distinct CDR3 sequences, about 25% of them singletons. Peripheral blood samples of 7.5 to 10 milliliters were drawn from each donor. This clonotype was detected once. Its antigen is unknown. V lost 3 bases and J lost 3; bases outside the gene matches: 8. The CDR3 loop spans 16 amino acids. In germline, CDR1 is SQVTM, CDR2 ANQGSEA.

V is TRBV29-1 and J is TRBJ2-7; 13 bases line up with TRBD2. The sample was blood. This TCR derives from a woman aged 70-85 years in good health. The CDR3 spells CSVDRGLAGQDYEQYF. The CDR3, as DNA: TGCAGCGTTGACCGGGGACTAGCGGGACAAGACTACGAGCAGTACTTC.